The 8 T cell receptor beta chains in this list originate from one sample, sequenced in a study of early T cells in non-severe SARS-CoV-2 infection. Each CDR3 protein is one row after TCRdb ran MiXCR on the 5' RACE reads. The sample lists tens of thousands of distinct CDR3 sequences; more than 6% were seen once. Specimen: whole blood. These receptors all stem from an adult who was a healthcare worker with PCR-confirmed SARS-CoV-2 infection or an uninfected control (not recorded which).

This clonotype was observed a few times. The chain combines TRBV20-1 with TRBJ2-7; D ambiguous. Trimming shortened V by 6 bases and J by 2 bases, and 17 bases separated the two germline ends. This CDR3 comprises 14 residues. Germline V gene data show CDR1 as DFQATT and CDR2 as SNEGSKA (reference sequence). CDR3: CSAPTPSPPYEQYF. CDR3 bases: TGCAGTGCCCCGACCCCATCGCCCCCCTACGAGCAGTACTTC.

Many counts were recorded for this clonotype. V usage is TRBV11-2 and J usage is TRBJ1-1, with D possibly TRBD1 on 6 matching bases. The V gene lost 1 base and the J gene lost 2 bases, with 11 bases spanning the gap. Germline CDR1 is SGHAT and CDR2 is FQNNGV. The CDR3 is made up of 15 amino acids. CDR3 nucleotides: TGTGCCAGCAGCTTAGTCGGGGGCAGCAACACTGAAGCTTTCTTT. The encoded protein is CASSLVGGSNTEAFF.

This clonotype was seen repeatedly, ten times or more. The chain recombines TRBV2 with TRBJ2-5; no definite D call. Germline V gives CDR1 SNHLY, CDR2 FYNNEI. The CDR3 is made up of 12 amino acids. Trimming took 8 bases from V and 1 from J, leaving 8 bases between them. The CDR3: CASDRAQETQYF. In nucleotides, the CDR3 is TGTGCCAGCGACCGGGCCCAAGAGACCCAGTACTTC.

The chain recombines TRBV3-1 with TRBJ2-3; D might be TRBD1 (6 bases). The V end was cut by 0 bases, the J end by 8 bases, with 12 bases between. The CDR3 has 14 residues. The germline V gene has CDR1 LGHDT and CDR2 YNNKEL (reference sequence). CDR3 sequence reads: CASSQDNREGTQYF. In DNA form, the CDR3 reads TGTGCCAGCAGCCAAGATAACAGGGAAGGTACGCAGTATTTT.

The genes are TRBV24-1 and TRBJ2-1; D possibly matches TRBD1 or TRBD2 (5 bases each). CDR3 size: 17 residues. V was pared by 4 bases and J by 0 bases, with 15 bases between. CDR1 and CDR2 (germline): KGHDR, SFDVKD. DNA for the CDR3: TGTGCCACCAGTGACCCTACGAGGGGACCCTCCTACAATGAGCAGTTCTTC. It encodes CATSDPTRGPSYNEQFF.

The chain links TRBV7-2 to TRBJ2-1, with 14 positions matching TRBD2. This CDR3 region has 19 residues. CDR1 is SGHTA, CDR2 FQGNSA, per germline. Trimming removed 3 bases from V and 6 bases from J; junction bases left unmatched: 13. In DNA form, the CDR3 reads TGTGCCAGCAGCTTGCTGGGACTAGCGGGAGTTTACTTTTCCAATGAGCAGTTCTTC. This sequence encodes CASSLLGLAGVYFSNEQFF.

The sample holds a few counts of this clonotype. The V gene is TRBV29-1, the J gene TRBJ2-1; D might be TRBD1 (5 bases). The V gene lost 1 base and the J gene lost 4 bases, with 17 bases spanning the gap. The CDR3 loop spans 16 amino acids. Germline CDR1 reads SQVTM; CDR2 reads ANQGSEA. CDR3 coding DNA: TGCAGCGTTGAAGGCGCCGGGTTTGGGGCATACAATGAGCAGTTCTTC. This gives the protein CSVEGAGFGAYNEQFF.

This clonotype occurred many times. V and J are TRBV11-2 and TRBJ2-1; 10 bases line up with TRBD2. This CDR3 is 16 amino acids long. The V segment lost 5 bases and the J segment 5 bases; nucleotides outside the gene matches: 9. Germline V gene data show CDR1 as SGHAT and CDR2 as FQNNGV. This CDR3 reads CASSRPGTSANNEQFF. CDR3 bases: TGTGCCAGCAGCCGCCCCGGGACTAGCGCCAACAATGAGCAGTTCTTC.